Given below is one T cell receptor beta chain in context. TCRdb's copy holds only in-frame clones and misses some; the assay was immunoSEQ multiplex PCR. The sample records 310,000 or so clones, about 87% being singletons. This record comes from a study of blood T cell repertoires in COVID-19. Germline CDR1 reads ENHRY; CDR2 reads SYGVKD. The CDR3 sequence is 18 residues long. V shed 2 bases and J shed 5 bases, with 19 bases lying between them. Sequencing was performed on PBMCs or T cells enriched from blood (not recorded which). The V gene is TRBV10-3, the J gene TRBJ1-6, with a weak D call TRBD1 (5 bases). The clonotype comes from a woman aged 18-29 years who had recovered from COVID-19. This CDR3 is CAISETYRLGGDNSPLHF. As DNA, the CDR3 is TGTGCCATCAGTGAGACATACCGACTAGGAGGGGATAATTCACCCCTCCACTTT.